Each of the 27 T cell receptor beta chains below was sequenced from the same sample in a study of T-cell reconstitution after alpha-beta-depleted transplantation in children. Unique molecular identifiers were incorporated when the TCRbeta library was constructed. TCRdb re-called the PCR reads through MiXCR, storing one row per CDR3 protein. The sample has about 410,000 distinct CDR3 sequences; just over 20% are singletons. This material consisted of PBMCs from the stem cell graft donor, taken from the stem cell graft. These receptors were taken from a human donor who donated a stem cell graft to a child with acute myeloid leukemia.

This clonotype occurred once. This chain connects TRBV5-1 to TRBJ2-7; 12 bases are a match to TRBD1. The germline V gene encodes CDR1 SGHRS and CDR2 YFSETQ. The CDR3 runs 16 residues. The trim removed 0 bases at V and 6 bases at J, leaving 7 bases unmatched. CDR3 residues: CASSLAGDRGPVEQYF. CDR3 sequence (DNA): TGCGCCAGCAGCTTGGCAGGGGACAGGGGGCCTGTCGAGCAGTACTTC.

This clonotype was picked up a small number of times. This rearrangement joins TRBV29-1 to TRBJ2-1; 12 bases are shared with TRBD1. V lost 5 bases, J lost 6 bases, and 8 bases stayed unmatched. The CDR3 has 15 amino acids. Looked up from germline, CDR1 is SQVTM and CDR2 is ANQGSEA. The CDR3 here is CSVRVGTGGRNEQFF. For the CDR3, the DNA is TGCAGCGTTCGCGTCGGGACAGGGGGCCGCAATGAGCAGTTCTTC.

This clonotype was seen only a few times. This chain uses TRBV4-2 with TRBJ2-7; D perhaps matches TRBD1 (6 bases). The V gene's germline CDR1 is LGHNA and CDR2 YNFKEQ. This CDR3 contains 15 residues. Trimming took 4 bases from V and 2 from J, leaving 15 bases between them. The CDR3 DNA follows: TGTGCCAGCAGCCGCCCCCAGGGGACAACCTACGAGCAGTACTTC. This codes for CASSRPQGTTYEQYF.

This chain joins TRBV5-1 and TRBJ2-7, with TRBD2 as a possible D gene (6 bases). Trimming stripped 1 base from V and 3 bases from J, with 17 bases between. CDR1 SGHRS and CDR2 YFSETQ come from the germline V gene. The CDR3 is 16 amino acids. The CDR3 DNA reads as TGCGCCAGCAGCTTGAGTTTGGCTAGCGCCCGCTACGAGCAGTACTTC. As protein: CASSLSLASARYEQYF.

This sequence joins TRBV20-1 and TRBJ2-3; D ambiguous. Trimming removed 4 bases at V and 4 bases at J, with 6 bases between. The CDR3 covers 11 residues. Germline V gene sequence: CDR1 DFQATT, CDR2 SNEGSKA (reference sequence). CDR3 sequence reads: CSAIRADTQYF. The CDR3 DNA follows: TGCAGTGCTATTCGGGCAGATACGCAGTATTTT.

This clonotype came up a few times. V gene TRBV6-5 combines with J gene TRBJ2-1; D uncertain. V shed 2 bases and J shed 6 bases, with 11 bases lying between them. Looked up from germline, CDR1 is MNHEY and CDR2 is SVGAGI. The CDR3 sequence is 14 residues long. The CDR3 region is CASSYLWTTNEQFF. CDR3 nucleotides: TGTGCCAGCAGTTACCTCTGGACCACCAATGAGCAGTTCTTC.

This clonotype was observed a few times. The V and J genes are TRBV7-2 and TRBJ2-1; TRBD2 matches 11 bases. The CDR3 loop spans 14 amino acids. The germline V gene has CDR1 SGHTA and CDR2 FQGNSA. The V and J ends lost 4 bases and 15 bases, in that order; junction bases with no gene match: 11. CDR3 amino acids: CASSSSDRSGRGFF. CDR3 bases: TGTGCCAGCAGCTCCTCCGATCGTAGCGGGAGGGGGTTCTTC.

The sample holds one count of this clonotype. The genes are TRBV6-5 and TRBJ2-2; D is ambiguous. This CDR3 contains 16 residues. Germline lookup yields CDR1 MNHEY and CDR2 SVGAGI. V was cut by 2 bases and J by 4 bases, with 14 bases left in between. The CDR3, as DNA: TGTGCCAGCAGTTACGCAGAAGGTCAGACCACCGGGGAGCTGTTTTTT. Residues: CASSYAEGQTTGELFF.

The rearrangement links TRBV27 to TRBJ1-1, with unresolved D. The germline gives CDR1 MNHEY, CDR2 SMNVEV (reference sequence). This CDR3 contains 12 residues. Trimming shortened V by 9 bases and J by 0 bases, and 8 bases separated the two germline ends. CDR3 nucleotides: TGTGCCAGTAAAACAGTGAACACTGAAGCTTTCTTT. It is translated as CASKTVNTEAFF.

The V and J genes are TRBV10-3 and TRBJ1-4, with TRBD1 identical over 7 bases. The length of the CDR3 is 13 residues. Per germline, CDR1 ENHRY and CDR2 SYGVKD. Trimming removed 10 bases from V and 5 bases from J; junction bases left unmatched: 7. CDR3 DNA sequence: TGTGCCACCTCCGGGACAGCCAATGAAAAACTGTTTTTT. The encoded protein is CATSGTANEKLFF.

This chain links TRBV5-5 with TRBJ2-1, with 9 bases that match TRBD2. Germline CDR1 reads SGHKS; CDR2 reads YYEKEE (reference sequence). The CDR3 is 15 residues long. V was pared by 4 bases and J by 4 bases, with 6 bases of the junction left unmatched. CDR3 DNA: TGTGCCAGCAGCGACGGGACTAGCATTTACAATGAGCAGTTCTTC. Its protein product is CASSDGTSIYNEQFF.

There are a few counts of this clonotype. The chain is built from TRBV4-2 and TRBJ2-3; D unclear. The CDR3 runs to 17 residues. V lost 2 bases and J 4 bases, leaving 19 bases between the germline ends. Germline-derived CDR1 and CDR2 are LGHNA and YNFKEQ. CDR3 nucleotides: TGTGCCAGCAGCCAATACGTCGTTGGAGTAGAGGCAGATACGCAGTATTTT. It encodes CASSQYVVGVEADTQYF.

This clonotype occurred many times. This chain uses TRBV25-1 with TRBJ2-2; possible D gene TRBD2, 6 bases. Trimming shortened V by 1 base and J by 3 bases, and 12 bases separated the two germline ends. The CDR3 sequence is 16 residues long. Germline V CDR1 and CDR2: MGHDK, SYGVNS. The CDR3 reads CASSESIGEDTGELFF. The CDR3 bases are TGTGCCAGCAGTGAATCTATAGGGGAGGACACCGGGGAGCTGTTTTTT.

The chain couples TRBV2 to TRBJ1-2; D uncertain. This CDR3 contains 12 residues. Germline CDR1 is SNHLY and CDR2 is FYNNEI. V was cut by 3 bases and J by 4 bases, with 6 bases left in between. The CDR3 is CASSESVYGYTF. As DNA, the CDR3 is TGTGCCAGCAGTGAGTCAGTCTATGGCTACACCTTC. Combining the CDR3 with reference TRBV2 and TRBJ1-2 gives the whole variable domain EPEVTQTPSHQVTQMGQEVILRCVPISNHLYFYWYRQILGQKVEFLVSFYNNEISEKSEIFDDQFSVERPDGSNFTLKIRSTKLEDSAMYFCASSESVYGYTFGSGTRLTVV.

This chain links TRBV27 with TRBJ2-7, with D unclear. V shed 3 bases and J shed 3 bases, with 9 bases lying between them. The CDR3 length is 13 residues. CDR1 is MNHEY, CDR2 SMNVEV, per germline (reference sequence). The CDR3 spells CASSFQVGYEQYF. The CDR3 DNA reads TGTGCCAGCAGTTTTCAGGTCGGCTACGAGCAGTACTTC.

The chain uses TRBV7-2 and TRBJ2-5, with D unresolved. The V gene lost 2 bases and the J gene lost 2 bases, with 9 bases spanning the gap. Germline V gene data show CDR1 as SGHTA and CDR2 as FQGNSA. This CDR3 is 14 amino acids long. CDR3 in amino acids: CASSLPPQQETQYF. In nucleotides, the CDR3 is TGTGCCAGCAGCTTACCCCCCCAACAAGAGACCCAGTACTTC.

This chain connects TRBV12-3 or TRBV12-4 to TRBJ2-1, with D possibly being TRBD1 (6 bases). V lost 6 bases and J lost 2, with 23 bases in between. CDR3 size: 18 residues. CDR3 region: CASSPWDTPKHTYNEQFF. As DNA, the CDR3 is TGTGCCAGCAGCCCTTGGGACACCCCAAAACACACCTACAATGAGCAGTTCTTC.

CDR3 DNA: TGCAGCGTTGAAGACCCCCGGACTAGCGGGAGCTATGAGCAGTTCTTC. Its translation is CSVEDPRTSGSYEQFF. The rearrangement joins TRBV29-1 to TRBJ2-1, with 13 bases matching TRBD2. Looked up from germline, CDR1 is SQVTM and CDR2 is ANQGSEA. The V and J ends lost 0 bases and 8 bases, in that order; junction bases with no gene match: 7. The CDR3 covers 16 residues.

This clonotype was counted between two and nine times. The chain recombines TRBV5-1 with TRBJ2-1; TRBD2 matches 14 bases. This CDR3 has 16 amino acids. Germline CDR1 is SGHRS and CDR2 is YFSETQ. The junction had 4 bases not matched to a gene; V was cut back by 0 bases and J by 8 bases. CDR3 sequence: CASSLEGLAGVYEQFF. The CDR3 DNA reads TGCGCCAGCAGCTTGGAGGGACTAGCGGGAGTCTATGAGCAGTTCTTC. Full variable domain (rest looked up from reference TRBV5-1 and TRBJ2-1): KAGVTQTPRYLIKTRGQQVTLSCSPISGHRSVSWYQQTPGQGLQFLFEYFSETQRNKGNFPGRFSGRQFSNSRSEMNVSTLELGDSALYLCASSLEGLAGVYEQFFGPGTRLTVL.

A few counts support this clonotype. V usage is TRBV20-1 and J usage is TRBJ2-7; TRBD2 matches at 10 bases. J was trimmed by 4 bases and V by 0 bases; bases with no gene match: 3. Per germline, CDR1 DFQATT and CDR2 SNEGSKA (reference sequence). CDR3 length: 14 residues. CDR3 in amino acids: CSAREVAGGYEQYF. In DNA form, the CDR3 reads TGCAGTGCTAGAGAGGTAGCGGGAGGTTACGAGCAGTACTTC.

This clonotype was seen a handful of times. The gene calls are TRBV6-2 or TRBV6-3 and TRBJ2-7; D perhaps matches TRBD1 (6 bases). V shed 0 bases and J shed 1 base, with 13 bases lying between them. Germline-derived CDR1 and CDR2 are MNHEY and SVGEGT. This CDR3 comprises 16 residues. CDR3 nucleotide sequence: TGTGCCAGCAGTTACTCGGTTCGGACAGATTCCTACGAGCAGTACTTC. It is translated as CASSYSVRTDSYEQYF.

At least ten counts were recorded for this clonotype. V and J are TRBV15 and TRBJ2-1, with TRBD2 matching over 13 bases. With 7 bases clipped from V and 5 bases from J, the junction kept 5 bases outside the gene matches. Germline CDR1 LNHNV, CDR2 YYDKDF (reference sequence). The CDR3 length is 15 residues. The CDR3, as DNA: TGTGCCACCAACGGACTAGCGGGAGCCAACAATGAGCAGTTCTTC. Amino acid sequence: CATNGLAGANNEQFF.

In nucleotides, the CDR3 is TGCAGTGCTAGAGGGACTAGCGGCTACTACGAGCAGTACTTC. It specifies CSARGTSGYYEQYF. V is TRBV20-1 and J is TRBJ2-1; 10 bases map to TRBD2. The DNA end is more similar to TRBJ2-7, so the J call may be wrong. Germline V gene lookup returns CDR1 DFQATT and CDR2 SNEGSKA (reference sequence). The CDR3 spans 14 residues.

This clonotype has a handful of counts. The chain couples TRBV15 to TRBJ1-4; no clear D gene. Trimming removed 1 base at V and 1 base at J, with 16 bases between. Germline V CDR1 and CDR2: LNHNV, YYDKDF (reference sequence). This CDR3 is built from 18 residues. CDR3 DNA: TGTGCCACCAGCAGAGCCCCCGGGAAGGCGATAACTAATGAAAAACTGTTTTTT. Residues: CATSRAPGKAITNEKLFF.

This clonotype occurred a few times. The rearrangement joins TRBV6-5 to TRBJ2-1, with TRBD1 matching over 8 bases. The CDR3 is 15 amino acids. The ends lost 3 bases at V and 9 bases at J; junction bases unmatched: 10. CDR1 and CDR2 from the germline V gene are MNHEY and SVGAGI. DNA of the CDR3: TGTGCCAGCAGTTATAGGGCAGGGGGCGAGGGTGAGCAGTTCTTC. The encoded protein is CASSYRAGGEGEQFF.

The chain carries TRBV25-1 and TRBJ2-5; 7 bases agree with TRBD2. Unmatched junction bases numbered 7, after V lost 0 bases and J lost 3 bases. Germline V lookup: CDR1 MGHDK, CDR2 SYGVNS. CDR3 length: 16 amino acids. The CDR3 protein is CASSEYTAGVEETQYF. The CDR3 nucleotides are TGTGCCAGCAGTGAATATACTGCGGGGGTGGAAGAGACCCAGTACTTC.

This clonotype appeared a few times. This sequence joins TRBV7-9 and TRBJ2-1, with 13 bases matching TRBD2. Germline values: CDR1 SEHNR, CDR2 FQNEAQ (reference sequence). The CDR3 totals 16 residues. The trim removed 5 bases at V and 8 bases at J, leaving 9 bases unmatched. CDR3 residues: CASSPGLAGVWDEQFF. The CDR3 nucleotides are TGTGCCAGCAGCCCCGGACTAGCGGGAGTTTGGGATGAGCAGTTCTTC.